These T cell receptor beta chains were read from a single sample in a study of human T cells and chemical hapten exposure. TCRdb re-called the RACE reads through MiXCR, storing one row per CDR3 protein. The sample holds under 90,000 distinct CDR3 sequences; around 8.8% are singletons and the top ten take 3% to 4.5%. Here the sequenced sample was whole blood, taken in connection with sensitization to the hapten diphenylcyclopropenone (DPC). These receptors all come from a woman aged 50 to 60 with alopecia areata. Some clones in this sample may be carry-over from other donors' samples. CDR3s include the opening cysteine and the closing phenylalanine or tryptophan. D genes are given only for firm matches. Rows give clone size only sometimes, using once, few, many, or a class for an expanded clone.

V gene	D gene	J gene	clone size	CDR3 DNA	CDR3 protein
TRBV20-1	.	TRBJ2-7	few	TGCAGTGCTATCGGGACTTTTTCCTACGAGCAGTACTTC	CSAIGTFSYEQYF
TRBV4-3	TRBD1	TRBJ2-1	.	TGCGCCAGCAGTCGGCAGGGGGTAGGCAATGAGCAGTTCTTC	CASSRQGVGNEQFF
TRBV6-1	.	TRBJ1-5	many	TGTGCCACTCTCGCTCCTGGCAGTCTCAATCAGCCCCAGCATTTT	CATLAPGSLNQPQHF
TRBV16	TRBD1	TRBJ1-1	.	TGTGCCAGCAGTCCCGGGACAGACACTGAAGCTTTCTTT	CASSPGTDTEAFF
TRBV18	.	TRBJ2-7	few	TGTGCCAGCTCAGGGTTGGACGAACCGTTCGAGCAGTACTTC	CASSGLDEPFEQYF
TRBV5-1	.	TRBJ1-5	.	TGCGCCAGCAGCTTGTCCACAGGGCGCGATCAGCCCCAGCATTTT	CASSLSTGRDQPQHF
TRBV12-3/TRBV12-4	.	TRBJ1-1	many	TGTGCCAGCTTCGGGGGCGTCAAGAGGGCTTTCTTT	CASFGGVKRAFF
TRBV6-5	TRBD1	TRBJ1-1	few	TGTGCCAGCAGGCCTCAGGGGGCGTCGACTGAAGCTTTCTTT	CASRPQGASTEAFF
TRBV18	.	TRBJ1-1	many	TGTGCCAGCTCACCAAAGGAAGTGGCTGCGGCTTTCTTT	CASSPKEVAAAFF
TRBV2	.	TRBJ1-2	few	TGTGCCAGCAGTGCCAGGACATCGGGTAACTATGGCTACACCTTC	CASSARTSGNYGYTF
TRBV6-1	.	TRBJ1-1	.	TGTGCCAGCTCCAGATTGGAGGGCACTGAAGCTTTCTTT	CASSRLEGTEAFF
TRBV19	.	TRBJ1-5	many	TGTGCCAGTAGTATAGATCTGGCTCAGCCCCAGCATTTT	CASSIDLAQPQHF
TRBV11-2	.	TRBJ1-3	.	TGTGCCAGCAGCTTAAGTACATATGGAAACACCATATATTTT	CASSLSTYGNTIYF
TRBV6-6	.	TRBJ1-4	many	TGTGCCAGCACCAACAAATTTAATAATGAAAAACTGTTTTTT	CASTNKFNNEKLFF
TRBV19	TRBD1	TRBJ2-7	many	TGTGCCAGTAGTGCCGGGACAGGAACTTATTACGAGCAGTACTTC	CASSAGTGTYYEQYF
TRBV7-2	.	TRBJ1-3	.	TGTGCCAGCAGCTTAGTTACGGCGAGCTCTGGAAACACCATATATTTT	CASSLVTASSGNTIYF
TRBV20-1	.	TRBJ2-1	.	TGCAGTGCCCCGGGGCGTCCCTCCTACAATGAGCAGTTCTTC	CSAPGRPSYNEQFF
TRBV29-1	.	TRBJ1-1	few	TGCAGCGTCCTCCCACTGCGCCCGGCTGAAGCTTTCTTT	CSVLPLRPAEAFF
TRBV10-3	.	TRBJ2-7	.	TGTGCCATCAGCCTGATCGACCGGGTAGGCGAGCAGTACTTC	CAISLIDRVGEQYF
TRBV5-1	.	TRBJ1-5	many	TGCGCCAGCAGCTTGGAGTCCGGGGGCAATCAGCCCCAGCATTTT	CASSLESGGNQPQHF
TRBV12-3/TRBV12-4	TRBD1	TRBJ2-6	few	TGTGCCAGCAGTTTAGCTACAGGGGCAAGCTCTGGGGCCAACGTCCTGACTTTC	CASSLATGASSGANVLTF
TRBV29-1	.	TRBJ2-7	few	TGCAGCGCCGAGCTCCAGGGGGGTTACGAGCAGTACTTC	CSAELQGGYEQYF
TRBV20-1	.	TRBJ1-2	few	TGCAGTGCTAGAGTCGGACAAAACTATGGCTACACCTTC	CSARVGQNYGYTF
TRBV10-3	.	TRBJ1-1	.	TGTGCCATCAGTGGGTCGACAGTCCGGAACACTGAAGCTTTCTTT	CAISGSTVRNTEAFF
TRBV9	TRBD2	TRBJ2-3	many	TGTGCCAGCAGTCTTCCGGGACTAGCGGGAGAACGAGATACGCAGTATTTT	CASSLPGLAGERDTQYF
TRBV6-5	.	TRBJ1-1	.	TGTGCCAGCAGTTCACCAGGGAAGGGCACTGAAGCTTTCTTT	CASSSPGKGTEAFF
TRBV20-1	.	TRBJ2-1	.	TGCAGTGGGAGGGGCATCTCCTACAATGAGCAGTTCTTC	CSGRGISYNEQFF